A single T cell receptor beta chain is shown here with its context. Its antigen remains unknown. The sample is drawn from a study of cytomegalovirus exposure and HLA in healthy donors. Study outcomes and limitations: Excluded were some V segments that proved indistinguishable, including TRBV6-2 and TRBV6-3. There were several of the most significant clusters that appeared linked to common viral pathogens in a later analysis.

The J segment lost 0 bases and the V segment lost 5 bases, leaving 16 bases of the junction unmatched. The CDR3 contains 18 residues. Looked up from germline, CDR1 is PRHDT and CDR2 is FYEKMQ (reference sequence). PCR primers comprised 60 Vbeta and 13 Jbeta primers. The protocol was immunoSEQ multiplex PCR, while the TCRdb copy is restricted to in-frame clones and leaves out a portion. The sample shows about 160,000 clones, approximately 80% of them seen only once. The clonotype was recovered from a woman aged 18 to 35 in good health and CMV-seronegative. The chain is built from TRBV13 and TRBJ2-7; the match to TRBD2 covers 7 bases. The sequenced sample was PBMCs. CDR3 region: CASSPSHPTSQSSYEQYF. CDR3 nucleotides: TGTGCCAGCAGCCCATCCCATCCGACTAGCCAAAGCTCCTACGAGCAGTACTTC.